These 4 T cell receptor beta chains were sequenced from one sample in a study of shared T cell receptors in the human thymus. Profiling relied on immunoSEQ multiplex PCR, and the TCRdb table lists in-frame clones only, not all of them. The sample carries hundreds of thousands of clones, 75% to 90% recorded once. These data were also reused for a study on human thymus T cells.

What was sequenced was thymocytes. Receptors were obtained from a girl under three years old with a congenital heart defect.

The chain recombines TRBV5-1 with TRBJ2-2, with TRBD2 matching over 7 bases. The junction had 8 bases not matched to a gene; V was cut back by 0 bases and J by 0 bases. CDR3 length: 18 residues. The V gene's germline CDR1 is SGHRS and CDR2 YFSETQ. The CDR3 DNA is TGCGCCAGCAGCTTGGGCCCCTCGGGGGGACCGAACACCGGGGAGCTGTTTTTT. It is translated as CASSLGPSGGPNTGELFF.

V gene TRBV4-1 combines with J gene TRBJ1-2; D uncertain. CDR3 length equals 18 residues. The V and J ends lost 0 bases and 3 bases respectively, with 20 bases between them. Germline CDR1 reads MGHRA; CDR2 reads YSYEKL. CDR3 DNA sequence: TGCGCCAGCAGCCAAGAAAGTGGCGGGGTATCTTCCGACTATGGCTACACCTTC. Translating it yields CASSQESGGVSSDYGYTF.

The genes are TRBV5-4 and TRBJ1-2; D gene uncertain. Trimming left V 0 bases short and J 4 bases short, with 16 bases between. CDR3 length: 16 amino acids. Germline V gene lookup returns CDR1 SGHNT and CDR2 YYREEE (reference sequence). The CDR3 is CASSLAGFLYFYGYTF. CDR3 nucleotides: TGTGCCAGCAGCTTGGCCGGGTTTCTATACTTCTATGGCTACACCTTC.

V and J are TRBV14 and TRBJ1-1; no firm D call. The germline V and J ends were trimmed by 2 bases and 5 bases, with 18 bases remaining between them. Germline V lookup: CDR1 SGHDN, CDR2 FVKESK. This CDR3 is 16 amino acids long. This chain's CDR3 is CASSQRQVDIWTEAFF. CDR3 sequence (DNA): TGTGCCAGCAGCCAAAGGCAGGTGGATATATGGACTGAAGCTTTCTTT.